This T cell receptor beta chain was captured by sequencing in a study of cytomegalovirus exposure and HLA in healthy donors. On the study more broadly: An early release of data contained approximately 80 million unique TCRs, which came from HLA-typed donors.

Germline V CDR1 and CDR2: SGDLS, YYNGEE. There are 15 residues in the CDR3. In the PCR, 60 Vbeta and 13 Jbeta primers were used. Data came from immunoSEQ multiplex PCR; TCRdb stores just in-frame clones and leaves some out. The table lists 120,000 to 150,000 clones, approximately 80% of them singletons, with more than 3% in the top ten. Remarks on this clone: What it binds is unknown.

Study observations and caveats: Previously analyzed data showed that most TCR beta V segments were productive at a frequency of about 87% or about 30%.

The sequencing sample was made of PBMCs. The source is a man aged 18 to 30 in good health and CMV-seronegative. The rearrangement uses TRBV9 and TRBJ2-5, with TRBD2 identical over 8 bases. The DNA end lines up better with TRBJ2-7; the J call may be wrong. The CDR3 here is CASSVGTGGLYEQYF. The CDR3 coding sequence is TGTGCCAGCAGCGTAGGAACGGGGGGGCTGTACGAGCAGTACTTC.